Following are 16 T cell receptor beta chains from one sample sequenced in a study of blood T cells in healthy people across ages. Next came a second PCR, run for about 7 to 12 cycles, which used a sample-barcoded 5' primer along with a J-beta primer mix. Each CDR3 protein gets one entry after TCRdb re-called the 5' RACE reads with MiXCR. This table has about 580,000 distinct CDR3 sequences, around 48% appearing once. Input material: blood. These receptors were taken from a man older than 75 in good health.

The CDR3 DNA reads as TGTGCCAGCAGTTCCCAGGTCTATAGAGAGACCCAGTACTTC. Amino acids: CASSSQVYRETQYF. The chain combines TRBV12-3 or TRBV12-4 with TRBJ2-7; no clear D. The DNA end favors TRBJ2-5, so the J call may be wrong. The CDR3 covers 14 residues.

This clonotype was recorded a few times. CDR3 bases: TGTGCCAGCAGTTATGGGGTTAACTATGGCTACACCTTC. It encodes CASSYGVNYGYTF. V is TRBV12-3 or TRBV12-4 and J is TRBJ1-2; no clear D. V lost 4 bases and J lost 1, with 7 bases in between. The CDR3 length is 13 residues.

The chain combines TRBV20-1 with TRBJ2-5; 11 bases fit TRBD2. The length of the CDR3 is 14 residues. Germline V gene lookup returns CDR1 DFQATT and CDR2 SNEGSKA (reference sequence). V lost 4 bases, J lost 5 bases, and 6 bases stayed unmatched. For the CDR3, the DNA is TGCAGTGCTATCCCGCTAGCGGGGGGCGAGACCCAGTACTTC. Protein: CSAIPLAGGETQYF.

This rearrangement joins TRBV28 to TRBJ2-1, with 13 positions matching TRBD2. Germline CDR1 and CDR2: MDHEN and SYDVKM. The CDR3 is 15 amino acids. Unmatched junction bases numbered 8, after V lost 7 bases and J lost 8 bases. The CDR3 is CASNQLAGGPDEQFF. DNA for the CDR3: TGTGCCAGCAACCAACTAGCGGGAGGGCCCGATGAGCAGTTCTTC.

At least ten counts were recorded for this clonotype. J is TRBJ2-3 and V is TRBV6-5; either TRBD1 or TRBD2 may supply D (6 bases each). The CDR3 extends over 13 amino acids. From germline, CDR1 is MNHEY and CDR2 SVGAGI. V gave up 8 bases and J gave up 1 base, with 10 bases separating them. Written as DNA, the CDR3 is TGTGCCAGCCGACGGGGGCGCACAGATACGCAGTATTTT. It specifies CASRRGRTDTQYF.

The V call is TRBV20-1, the J call TRBJ2-1; D could derive from TRBD1 or TRBD2 (5 bases each). CDR1 DFQATT and CDR2 SNEGSKA come from the germline V gene (reference sequence). CDR3 length equals 13 residues. Trimming shortened V by 4 bases and J by 0 bases, and 7 bases separated the two germline ends. CDR3 nucleotide sequence: TGCAGTGCTAAGGGGAGCTCCTACAATGAGCAGTTCTTC. It is translated as CSAKGSSYNEQFF.

The rearrangement joins TRBV4-3 to TRBJ2-5; a possible D gene is TRBD2 (6 bases). V lost 2 bases and J 5 bases, leaving 12 bases between the germline ends. From germline, CDR1 is LGHNA and CDR2 YSLEER. The CDR3 is 14 amino acids. In nucleotides, the CDR3 is TGCGCCAGCAGCCAAATCACTGGGGGGGAGACCCAGTACTTC. Translating it yields CASSQITGGETQYF.

This clonotype was detected once. The gene calls are TRBV20-1 and TRBJ1-6; 7 positions match TRBD1. The CDR3 loop spans 16 amino acids. Unmatched junction bases numbered 8, after V lost 6 bases and J lost 0 bases. Germline V lookup: CDR1 DFQATT, CDR2 SNEGSKA (reference sequence). This CDR3 is CSAHRGKSSYNSPLHF. CDR3 nucleotides: TGCAGTGCCCACAGGGGAAAGAGCTCCTATAATTCACCCCTCCACTTT.

The rearrangement links TRBV20-1 to TRBJ2-7; 7 bases match TRBD1. Germline V lookup: CDR1 DFQATT, CDR2 SNEGSKA (reference sequence). The junction had 9 bases not matched to a gene; V was cut back by 5 bases and J by 5 bases. This CDR3 has 13 amino acids. CDR3 DNA: TGCAGTGCTCTTCAGACAGGGTGGGACGAGCAGTACTTC. Its translation is CSALQTGWDEQYF.

V is TRBV6-5 and J is TRBJ2-2; 8 bases fit TRBD1. Germline V gene sequence: CDR1 MNHEY, CDR2 SVGAGI. This CDR3 spans 20 amino acids. V gave up 2 bases and J gave up 6 bases; unmatched junction bases: 20. The CDR3: CASSYPSQGALQYIAGELFF. The CDR3 DNA sequence: TGTGCCAGCAGTTACCCCTCCCAGGGGGCCCTTCAGTATATTGCCGGGGAGCTGTTTTTT.

This chain connects TRBV5-1 to TRBJ2-1; D perhaps matches TRBD2 (6 bases). The CDR3 contains 14 residues. Trimming removed 4 bases at V and 8 bases at J, with 16 bases between. Germline values: CDR1 SGHRS, CDR2 YFSETQ. In nucleotides, the CDR3 is TGCGCCAGCAGCCCATTCAGGCGGGGTCATGAGCAGTTCTTC. It specifies CASSPFRRGHEQFF.

A remark on this clonotype: Likely a read error: the CDR3 ends without its conserved phenylalanine or tryptophan. V usage is TRBV29-1 and J usage is TRBJ2-3; D may be TRBD1 (6 bases). Germline V CDR1 and CDR2: SQVTM, ANQGSEA. Trimming removed 7 bases at V and 3 bases at J, with 11 bases between. The CDR3 has 12 amino acids. CDR3 residues: CSAHTGTDTQYL. The CDR3 DNA is TGCAGCGCTCACACAGGGACAGATACGCAGTATCTT.

V gene TRBV28 combines with J gene TRBJ2-3; D is unresolved. Germline V CDR1 and CDR2: MDHEN, SYDVKM. The CDR3 contains 13 residues. Trimming took 2 bases from V and 3 from J, leaving 6 bases between them. Here the CDR3 reads CASSLIATDTQYF. The CDR3 region has the DNA TGTGCCAGCAGTTTAATTGCGACAGATACGCAGTATTTT.

The chain employs TRBV3-1 and TRBJ1-2; TRBD1 matches 8 bases. The germline gives CDR1 LGHDT, CDR2 YNNKEL (reference sequence). This CDR3 has 14 residues. V shed 1 base, J shed 6 bases, and the junction held 4 bases outside the gene matches. The CDR3 region is CASSQVRQGHGYTF. Here the CDR3 DNA reads TGTGCCAGCAGCCAAGTGAGACAGGGGCATGGCTACACCTTC.

Only one count was recorded for this clonotype. DNA of the CDR3: TGTGCCAGCAGCTTAAGCCCGACAGCGGGGACCTACGAGCAGTACTTC. This codes for CASSLSPTAGTYEQYF. The V and J genes are TRBV7-8 and TRBJ2-7, with TRBD2 identical over 7 bases. The CDR3 is 16 amino acids. Per the germline V gene, CDR1 is SGHVS and CDR2 is FQNEAQ. V lost 2 bases and J lost 2; bases outside the gene matches: 9.

The rearrangement links TRBV27 to TRBJ2-7; a weak D match, TRBD1 (7 bases). Trimming took 3 bases from V and 2 from J, leaving 20 bases between them. This CDR3 contains 17 residues. Germline CDR1 and CDR2: MNHEY and SMNVEV (reference sequence). Here the CDR3 DNA reads TGTGCCAGCAGTTTGGAGGGGGCGGCTAGGGGGCCCTACGAGCAGTACTTC. Translated, it gives CASSLEGAARGPYEQYF.